Described below is a single TCR beta chain sequence and its context. Its specificity is not known. This sample stems from a study of Ad26.COV2.S vaccination and SARS-CoV-2 variants. Study as a whole: Once, or twice with 56 days between doses, Ad26.COV2.S was given intramuscularly.

Broader study findings: Breadth, reportedly substantial, characterized the spike-specific CD8+ and CD4+ T cell responses after vaccination.

Noted treatment: over 15 received Ad26.COV2.S at low or high dose, single or two shots; a few received placebo; per-sample allocation not given. Each sample was drawn 63 days after the first injection (of vaccine or placebo). Boston hosted the donor, who was an adult aged 18-55 years. The protocol was immunoSEQ multiplex PCR, while the TCRdb copy is restricted to in-frame clones and leaves out a portion. The sample consists of 350,000 to 400,000 clones, approximately 90% of them appearing once. Sequences were derived from peripheral blood, sampled in a trial of Ad26.COV2.S vaccine versus placebo. This TCR was sampled from a person between 18 and 65 years old who received the Ad26.COV2.S COVID-19 vaccine or a placebo.

The CDR3, as DNA: TGTGCCAGCAGTACTACAGGGGTCGGTCAGCCCCAGCATTTT. Translation gives CASSTTGVGQPQHF. The chain is built from TRBV6-2 or TRBV6-3 and TRBJ1-5; TRBD1 matches at 7 bases. This CDR3 comprises 14 residues. Unmatched junction bases numbered 7, after V lost 5 bases and J lost 6 bases. Germline V gene sequence: CDR1 MNHEY, CDR2 SVGEGT.